Below, 7 T cell receptor beta chains from the same sample are listed, as sequenced in a study of blood T cell repertoires in COVID-19. Measured with immunoSEQ multiplex PCR; TCRdb has only the in-frame clones, and not every one. The table records tens of thousands of clones, 80% to 90% of them present only once. Sequenced: peripheral blood. The receptors stem from a human donor in a cohort sampled during active COVID-19. The donor label of this sample is uncertain.

The chain has TRBV13 and TRBJ1-2; D ambiguous. Germline values: CDR1 PRHDT, CDR2 FYEKMQ (reference sequence). The CDR3 runs to 13 residues. V lost 3 bases to trimming and J lost 2 bases, with 7 bases between them. The CDR3: CASSLQQNYGYTF. The CDR3 DNA reads as TGTGCCAGCAGCTTGCAACAGAACTATGGCTACACCTTC. The whole variable domain, filled in from reference TRBV13 and TRBJ1-2, reads AAGVIQSPRHLIKEKRETATLKCYPIPRHDTVYWYQQGPGQDPQFLISFYEKMQSDKGSIPDRFSAQQFSDYHSELNMSSLELGDSALYFCASSLQQNYGYTFGSGTRLTVV.

J is TRBJ2-7 and V is TRBV28; TRBD1 might be the D (6 bases). With 2 bases removed from V and 6 bases from J, the gap between germline ends came to 8 bases. Germline V lookup: CDR1 MDHEN, CDR2 SYDVKM. The CDR3 is made up of 12 amino acids. In DNA, the CDR3 is TGTGCCAGCAGTTTAAACAGGGTCGAGCAGTACTTC. It specifies CASSLNRVEQYF.

This clone has a single count. This sample also contains other DNA sequences that code for the same CDR3. This chain links TRBV7-3 with TRBJ1-1; 12 bases fit TRBD1. The CDR3 totals 13 residues. J gave up 11 bases and V 5 bases, and 6 bases lay outside the gene matches. Per germline, CDR1 SGHTA and CDR2 FQGTGA. CDR3 region: CASSPGTGGEAFF. CDR3 bases: TGTGCCAGCAGCCCCGGGACAGGGGGCGAGGCTTTCTTT.

The sample holds a few counts of this clone. This chain uses TRBV30 with TRBJ2-2; 8 bases agree with TRBD2. In germline, CDR1 is GTSNPN, CDR2 SVGIG (reference sequence). The CDR3 has 15 residues. V lost 0 bases and J lost 3; bases outside the gene matches: 3. Here the CDR3 DNA reads TGTGCCTGGAGTGTCGGGGGGGCTTACACCGGGGAGCTGTTTTTT. It encodes CAWSVGGAYTGELFF.

The V gene is TRBV20-1, the J gene TRBJ1-1; D gene ambiguous. This CDR3 spans 11 amino acids. Per germline, CDR1 DFQATT and CDR2 SNEGSKA (reference sequence). CDR3 nucleotides: TGCAGAGCCGGGGAAAACACTGAAGCTTTCTTT. This sequence encodes CRAGENTEAFF.

The genes are TRBV27 and TRBJ1-3, with D uncertain. V was trimmed by 3 bases and J by 3 bases, leaving 6 bases between them. The CDR3 is 13 amino acids. CDR1 MNHEY and CDR2 SMNVEV come from the germline V gene (reference sequence). The CDR3 loop reads CASSFQLGNTIYF. As DNA, the CDR3 is TGTGCCAGCAGTTTTCAACTTGGAAACACCATATATTTT.

The genes are TRBV5-1 and TRBJ2-7; perhaps TRBD1 as D (5 bases). The length of the CDR3 is 15 residues. Germline CDR1 and CDR2: SGHRS and YFSETQ. Trimming removed 4 bases at V and 3 bases at J, with 17 bases between. The CDR3: CASSPGQARLYEQYF. The CDR3 DNA is TGCGCCAGCAGCCCAGGGCAGGCGAGGCTCTACGAGCAGTACTTC.